This is a list of T cell receptor beta chains from one sample in a study of preoperative IRX-2 immunotherapy in early breast cancer. Here immunoSEQ multiplex PCR was the method, and the copy in TCRdb shows in-frame clones only, minus some. The sample carries 20,000 to 30,000 clones, approximately 81% recorded once. The sequencing used lymph node tissue, collected after IRX-2 immunotherapy. The receptor source for this set is a human donor with breast cancer. Each CDR3 is given with its conserved first and last residue. Fields, in order: V gene, CDR3 protein.

V: TRBV7-6; CDR3: CASSLHLFPGVNTEAFF
V: TRBV6-8; CDR3: CASRSGTAQETQYF
V: TRBV6-8; CDR3: CASSYTGTGDNQPQHF
V: TRBV11-3; CDR3: CASSLGRSNKKLFF
V: TRBV18; CDR3: CASSPGTSGRYNEQFF
V: TRBV2; CDR3: CASFISGSGNEQFF
V: TRBV28; CDR3: CASSGREIAKNIQYF
V: TRBV5-1; CDR3: CASSSSRDRGHGYTF
V: TRBV19; CDR3: CASRLGTSGPYEQYF
V: TRBV6-8; CDR3: CASRIADRGTYGYTF
V: TRBV6-8; CDR3: CASRTSAYEQYF
V: TRBV28; CDR3: CASNFRQRDEQYF
V: TRBV12-2; CDR3: CALMGEGSYNEQFF
V: TRBV11-3; CDR3: CASSFRGGPYEQYF
V: TRBV6-8; CDR3: CASRKPGLVLGTDTQYF
V: TRBV6-8; CDR3: CASRLGGSYEQYF
V: TRBV10-2; CDR3: CASSERTGPIYGYTF
V: TRBV7-6; CDR3: CASSREDTNTGELFF
V: TRBV19; CDR3: CASSTSIGTGELFF
V: TRBV18; CDR3: CASSEGLSYGYTF
V: TRBV5-1; CDR3: CASSLDRDTYEQYF
V: TRBV5-1; CDR3: CASSPGQGLYYEQYF
V: TRBV19; CDR3: CASSIGLGLAVHPEQFF
V: TRBV6-8; CDR3: CASSYRVEFWVKAQHRETQYF
V: TRBV25-1; CDR3: CASSERDSGRANEQYF
V: TRBV19; CDR3: CASKHRGDGADTQYF
V: TRBV6-8; CDR3: CATSGVAGLNEQFF
V: TRBV28; CDR3: CASTAGVAGELFF
V: TRBV6-8; CDR3: CASSSLGQFYEQYF
V: TRBV29-1; CDR3: CSVDGVAGHEQFF
V: TRBV6-8; CDR3: CASRRDWSTDTQYF
V: TRBV10-3; CDR3: CAISETAGGQRTEAFF
V: TRBV6-8; CDR3: CASSRAATSTDTQYF
V: TRBV12-5; CDR3: CASVTGKTNTGELFF
V: TRBV11-3; CDR3: CASSAGGFNTGELFF
V: TRBV22-1; CDR3: CASSHGTAAEQYF
V: TRBV19; CDR3: CASSIGGTSGRTTDTQYF
V: TRBV19; CDR3: CASSIWGLAGTQETQYF
V: TRBV5-1; CDR3: CASSLVGQAHNEQFF
V: TRBV19; CDR3: CASSTRLANNEQFF
V: TRBV6-8; CDR3: CASSPGIANYGYTF
V: TRBV11-3; CDR3: CASTRSGPRVYNEQFF
V: TRBV19; CDR3: CASRRQQGRTDTQYF
V: TRBV9; CDR3: CASSTGQGPYEQYF